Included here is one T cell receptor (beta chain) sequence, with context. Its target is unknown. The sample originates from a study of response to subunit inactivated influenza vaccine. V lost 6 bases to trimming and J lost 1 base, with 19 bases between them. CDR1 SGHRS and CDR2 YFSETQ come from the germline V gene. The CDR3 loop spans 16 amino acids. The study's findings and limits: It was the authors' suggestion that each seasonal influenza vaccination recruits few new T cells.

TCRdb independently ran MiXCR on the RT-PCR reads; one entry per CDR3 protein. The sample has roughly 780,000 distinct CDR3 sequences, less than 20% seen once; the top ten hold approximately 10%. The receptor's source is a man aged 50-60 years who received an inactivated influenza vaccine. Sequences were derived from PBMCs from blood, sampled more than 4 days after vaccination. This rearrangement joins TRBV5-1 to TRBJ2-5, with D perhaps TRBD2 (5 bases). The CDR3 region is CASNKEVPNFQETQYF. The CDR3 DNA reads TGCGCCAGCAATAAGGAGGTTCCGAACTTCCAAGAGACCCAGTACTTC.